This T cell receptor (beta chain) was sequenced for a study of blood T cell repertoires in COVID-19. Study-wide background: Whether acute or convalescent, the COVID-19 samples came from the United States, Italy and Spain. PBMCs, B-cell-depleted T cells, or T cells provided the cDNA or gDNA that made up the material.

This clone was counted a single time. Looked up from germline, CDR1 is LNHDA and CDR2 is SQIVND (reference sequence). Trimming cost V 5 bases and J 0 bases; bases outside gene matches: 5. This CDR3 spans 15 amino acids. Original processing methods: Scientists estimated how many nucleated cells there were by amplifying reference gene primers. Method: immunoSEQ multiplex PCR; TCRdb's copy keeps in-frame clones and lacks some. The D gene and trimming were derived from the DNA, and the V and J assignments and clone size from that table. The sample includes about 58,000 clones, 89% seen only once; the top ten take roughly an eighth.

V and J are TRBV19 and TRBJ2-5; TRBD2 aligns across 8 bases. The clonotype was recovered from a woman aged 55-70 years with active COVID-19. Material for sequencing was peripheral blood. CDR3: CASSPLLADQETQYF. The CDR3 region has the DNA TGTGCCAGTAGTCCCCTACTAGCGGACCAAGAGACCCAGTACTTC.